A selection of T cell receptor beta chains follows, all from one sample in a study of blood T cell repertoires in COVID-19. Produced via immunoSEQ multiplex PCR; TCRdb's table is partial and in-frame only. The profile shows about 400,000 clones, about 90% of them singletons. The sample comprised PBMCs or T cells enriched from blood (not recorded which). The receptors derive from a woman in her 30s who had recovered from COVID-19. The CDR3 runs from the conserved cysteine through the conserved F or W. D genes are given only for firm matches. Size values are once, few and many counts, or a class for expanded clones, and some rows have none.

V: TRBV7-8
J: TRBJ1-6
size: -
D: -
CDR3: CASSLSAGLNSPLHF
DNA: TGTGCCAGCAGCTTATCGGCGGGCCTTAATTCACCCCTCCACTTT

V: TRBV24-1
J: TRBJ2-5
size: -
D: -
CDR3: CATSNPTGTGETQYF
DNA: TGTGCCACCAGCAACCCCACAGGGACCGGGGAGACCCAGTACTTC

V: TRBV5-1
J: TRBJ2-7
size: few
D: -
CDR3: CASSLSPEDYEQYF
DNA: TGCGCCAGCAGCTTAAGTCCGGAGGACTACGAGCAGTACTTC

V: TRBV30
J: TRBJ2-7
size: -
D: TRBD1
CDR3: CAWSGWTGYEQYF
DNA: TGTGCCTGGAGTGGGTGGACAGGCTACGAGCAGTACTTC

V: TRBV5-1
J: TRBJ2-3
size: -
D: TRBD2
CDR3: CASRYQAASGGTDTQYF
DNA: TGCGCCAGCAGGTATCAAGCGGCTAGCGGGGGCACAGATACGCAGTATTTT

V: TRBV28
J: TRBJ2-1
size: -
D: -
CDR3: CASSFLGDSTYNEQFF
DNA: TGTGCCAGCAGTTTTTTAGGGGACTCGACCTACAATGAGCAGTTCTTC

V: TRBV2
J: TRBJ2-2
size: few
D: TRBD1
CDR3: CASSVRQGTGELFF
DNA: TGTGCCAGCAGTGTGCGACAGGGAACCGGGGAGCTGTTTTTT

V: TRBV2
J: TRBJ1-2
size: -
D: -
CDR3: CASRSDMGYGYTF
DNA: TGTGCCAGCAGATCAGACATGGGCTATGGCTACACCTTC

V: TRBV7-6
J: TRBJ2-7
size: -
D: TRBD1
CDR3: CASSLGDRSYEQYF
DNA: TGTGCCAGCAGCTTAGGGGACAGGAGCTACGAGCAGTACTTC

V: TRBV25-1
J: TRBJ2-1
size: -
D: -
CDR3: CASRSGSSYNEQFF
DNA: TGTGCCAGCAGATCCGGGAGCTCCTACAATGAGCAGTTCTTC

V: TRBV29-1
J: TRBJ1-2
size: -
D: TRBD1
CDR3: CSVTGGYGYTF
DNA: TGCAGCGTGACAGGGGGCTATGGCTACACCTTC

V: TRBV11-2
J: TRBJ2-7
size: -
D: -
CDR3: CASSLVQGSYEQYF
DNA: TGTGCCAGCAGCTTAGTTCAGGGCTCCTACGAGCAGTACTTC

V: TRBV18
J: TRBJ1-1
size: -
D: -
CDR3: CASSPLGQDTEAFF
DNA: TGTGCCAGCTCACCTCTGGGGCAGGACACTGAAGCTTTCTTT

V: TRBV11-3
J: TRBJ2-7
size: -
D: -
CDR3: CASSFLQGYEQYF
DNA: TGTGCCAGCAGCTTTCTTCAGGGCTACGAGCAGTACTTC

V: TRBV3-1/TRBV3-2
J: TRBJ2-7
size: -
D: -
CDR3: CASTTQSGEQYF
DNA: TGTGCCAGCACCACTCAGAGCGGCGAGCAGTACTTC

V: TRBV2
J: TRBJ2-7
size: once
D: -
CDR3: CASSEQGGNEQYF
DNA: TGTGCCAGCAGTGAACAGGGGGGTAACGAGCAGTACTTC

V: TRBV4-2
J: TRBJ2-7
size: -
D: TRBD2
CDR3: CASSQATSGRTTYEQYF
DNA: TGTGCCAGCAGCCAAGCGACTAGCGGGAGGACGACCTACGAGCAGTACTTC

V: TRBV27
J: TRBJ1-4
size: -
D: -
CDR3: CASSPSGRGKLFF
DNA: TGTGCCAGCAGTCCCTCAGGGAGGGGAAAACTGTTTTTT

V: TRBV5-1
J: TRBJ2-1
size: -
D: TRBD2
CDR3: CASSSLAGGLNEQFF
DNA: TGCGCCAGCAGCTCCTTAGCGGGAGGGCTCAATGAGCAGTTCTTC

V: TRBV10-3
J: TRBJ1-2
size: -
D: TRBD1
CDR3: CAISPGQGKIGYTF
DNA: TGTGCCATCAGCCCAGGACAGGGTAAAATTGGCTACACCTTC

V: TRBV10-2
J: TRBJ1-2
size: -
D: -
CDR3: CASTSDTAPDYGYTF
DNA: TGCGCCAGCACTTCGGACACCGCTCCCGACTATGGCTACACCTTC

V: TRBV7-2
J: TRBJ1-6
size: -
D: -
CDR3: CASSLLTGHNSPLHF
DNA: TGTGCCAGCAGCTTACTGACAGGCCATAATTCACCCCTCCACTTT

V: TRBV19
J: TRBJ1-1
size: once
D: -
CDR3: CASIEGVNTEAFF
DNA: TGTGCCAGTATAGAGGGGGTAAACACTGAAGCTTTCTTT

V: TRBV2
J: TRBJ2-3
size: -
D: -
CDR3: CACERGLLTDTQYF
DNA: TGTGCCTGCGAAAGGGGACTCCTCACAGATACGCAGTATTTT

V: TRBV5-1
J: TRBJ2-6
size: -
D: -
CDR3: CASTLGAGSSGANVLTF
DNA: TGCGCCAGCACCCTGGGGGCAGGCAGCTCTGGGGCCAACGTCCTGACTTTC

V: TRBV3-1/TRBV3-2
J: TRBJ1-2
size: few
D: TRBD1
CDR3: CASSQEGGQGHGYTF
DNA: TGTGCCAGCAGCCAAGAGGGAGGACAGGGCCATGGCTACACCTTC

V: TRBV7-2
J: TRBJ2-7
size: few
D: TRBD1
CDR3: CASSPGTGPLTEQYF
DNA: TGTGCCAGCAGCCCGGGGACAGGGCCTCTTACCGAGCAGTACTTC

V: TRBV28
J: TRBJ1-4
size: -
D: TRBD1
CDR3: CASQQGVDEKLFF
DNA: TGTGCCAGCCAACAGGGGGTGGATGAAAAACTGTTTTTT

V: TRBV28
J: TRBJ1-1
size: -
D: TRBD1
CDR3: CASRRQGAHSEAFF
DNA: TGTGCCAGCAGAAGACAGGGGGCGCACTCTGAAGCTTTCTTT

V: TRBV5-8
J: TRBJ2-7
size: -
D: TRBD1
CDR3: CASSDRGQLSSYEQYF
DNA: TGTGCCAGCAGCGACAGGGGACAGCTATCTTCCTACGAGCAGTACTTC

V: TRBV9
J: TRBJ1-2
size: -
D: TRBD1
CDR3: CASSVEAGGHYGYTF
DNA: TGTGCCAGCAGCGTAGAGGCAGGGGGACACTATGGCTACACCTTC

V: TRBV2
J: TRBJ2-2
size: -
D: TRBD2
CDR3: CASSPLAGATGELFF
DNA: TGTGCCAGCAGTCCCCTAGCGGGAGCCACCGGGGAGCTGTTTTTT

V: TRBV11-2
J: TRBJ2-4
size: -
D: TRBD2
CDR3: CASSLKLAGSLNIQYF
DNA: TGTGCCAGCAGCTTAAAGTTAGCGGGGTCGCTAAACATTCAGTACTTC

V: TRBV19
J: TRBJ1-5
size: -
D: -
CDR3: CASSIKRRNSNQPQHF
DNA: TGTGCCAGTAGTATTAAACGGCGGAATAGCAATCAGCCCCAGCATTTT

V: TRBV29-1
J: TRBJ2-7
size: -
D: TRBD2
CDR3: CSVEVNRGRSGEQYF
DNA: TGCAGCGTTGAAGTCAACCGCGGGAGGTCGGGGGAGCAGTACTTC

V: TRBV7-2
J: TRBJ1-5
size: once
D: TRBD1
CDR3: CASSSYGTAQPQHF
DNA: TGTGCCAGCAGCTCCTACGGGACAGCGCAGCCCCAGCATTTT

V: TRBV6-6
J: TRBJ1-2
size: -
D: -
CDR3: CASSPEVGGAGSGYTF
DNA: TGTGCCAGCAGCCCAGAAGTGGGGGGGGCCGGGTCTGGCTACACCTTC

V: TRBV5-1
J: TRBJ1-2
size: -
D: TRBD1
CDR3: CASSLGGQPANYGYTF
DNA: TGCGCCAGCAGCTTGGGGGGACAGCCCGCTAACTATGGCTACACCTTC

V: TRBV6-5
J: TRBJ2-7
size: -
D: TRBD1
CDR3: CASSYSQGANEQYF
DNA: TGTGCCAGCAGTTACAGTCAGGGGGCAAACGAGCAGTACTTC

V: TRBV19
J: TRBJ2-1
size: -
D: TRBD1
CDR3: CASSIVPRTGVVGEQFF
DNA: TGTGCCAGTAGTATTGTCCCTAGGACAGGGGTGGTCGGTGAGCAGTTCTTC

V: TRBV28
J: TRBJ2-3
size: -
D: TRBD2
CDR3: CASKAGVLRLAGDLDTQYF
DNA: TGTGCCAGCAAGGCAGGGGTTTTAAGACTAGCGGGAGATTTAGATACGCAGTATTTT

V: TRBV5-1
J: TRBJ2-2
size: -
D: TRBD1
CDR3: CASSLVAGGPGELFF
DNA: TGCGCCAGCAGCTTGGTGGCAGGGGGCCCCGGGGAGCTGTTTTTT

V: TRBV5-1
J: TRBJ1-4
size: -
D: -
CDR3: CARSRRGDATNEKLFF
DNA: TGCGCCCGCAGCCGGCGGGGGGATGCAACTAATGAAAAACTGTTTTTT

V: TRBV5-1
J: TRBJ1-5
size: once
D: -
CDR3: CASSDSPNQPQHF
DNA: TGCGCCAGCAGCGACAGCCCCAATCAGCCCCAGCATTTT

V: TRBV7-2
J: TRBJ2-1
size: -
D: TRBD2
CDR3: CASTRGRVAHEQFF
DNA: TGTGCCAGCACCCGGGGGAGGGTGGCCCATGAGCAGTTCTTC

V: TRBV9
J: TRBJ2-1
size: -
D: -
CDR3: CASSVGGGGQSSYNEQFF
DNA: TGTGCCAGCAGCGTAGGAGGAGGGGGCCAAAGCTCCTACAATGAGCAGTTCTTC

V: TRBV5-4
J: TRBJ2-3
size: -
D: -
CDR3: CASSLGFVAGEDTQYF
DNA: TGTGCCAGCAGCCTAGGATTTGTCGCCGGCGAAGATACGCAGTATTTT

V: TRBV29-1
J: TRBJ1-5
size: -
D: TRBD1
CDR3: CSVKDRDLGAQHF
DNA: TGCAGCGTCAAAGACAGGGACCTGGGAGCCCAGCATTTT

V: TRBV19
J: TRBJ2-7
size: -
D: -
CDR3: CASSFDSESYEQYF
DNA: TGTGCCAGTAGTTTCGACAGCGAATCCTACGAGCAGTACTTC

V: TRBV11-2
J: TRBJ1-4
size: -
D: -
CDR3: CASSLDRPSRGQWGKLFF
DNA: TGTGCCAGCAGCTTAGATCGGCCTTCACGAGGACAATGGGGAAAACTGTTTTTT

V: TRBV10-3
J: TRBJ2-2
size: -
D: -
CDR3: CAISGLLTGELFF
DNA: TGTGCCATCAGTGGTCTCCTCACCGGGGAGCTGTTTTTT

V: TRBV10-3
J: TRBJ1-4
size: -
D: TRBD1
CDR3: CAIRSRQGATNEKLFF
DNA: TGTGCCATCAGAAGCAGACAGGGCGCAACTAATGAAAAACTGTTTTTT

V: TRBV6-5
J: TRBJ1-1
size: -
D: -
CDR3: CASSYGQLNTEAFF
DNA: TGTGCCAGCAGTTACGGACAGCTAAACACTGAAGCTTTCTTT

V: TRBV9
J: TRBJ2-1
size: -
D: -
CDR3: CASSAGQISYNEQFF
DNA: TGTGCCAGCAGCGCCGGACAGATCTCCTACAATGAGCAGTTCTTC

V: TRBV13
J: TRBJ2-7
size: -
D: TRBD2
CDR3: CASSSAFSGRYEQYF
DNA: TGTGCCAGCAGCTCGGCCTTTAGCGGGAGATACGAGCAGTACTTC

V: TRBV28
J: TRBJ1-3
size: -
D: -
CDR3: CASSSAPGYSGNTIYF
DNA: TGTGCCAGCAGTTCGGCACCAGGGTACTCTGGAAACACCATATATTTT